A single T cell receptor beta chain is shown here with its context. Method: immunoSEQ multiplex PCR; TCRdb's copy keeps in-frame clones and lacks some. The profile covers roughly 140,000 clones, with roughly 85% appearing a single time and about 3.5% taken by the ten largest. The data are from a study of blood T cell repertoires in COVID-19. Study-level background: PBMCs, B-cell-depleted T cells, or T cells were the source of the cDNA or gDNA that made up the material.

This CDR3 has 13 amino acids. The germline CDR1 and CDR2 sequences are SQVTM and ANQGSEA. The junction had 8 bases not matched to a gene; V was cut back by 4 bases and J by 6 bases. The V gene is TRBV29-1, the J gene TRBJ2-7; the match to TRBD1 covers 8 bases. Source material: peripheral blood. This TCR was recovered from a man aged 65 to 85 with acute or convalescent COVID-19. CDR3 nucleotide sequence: TGCAGCGTTGCGGACAGGGATAGAGGCGAGCAGTACTTC. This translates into CSVADRDRGEQYF.